Below are 3 T cell receptor beta chains sequenced from a single sample in a study of Tregs in tolerant kidney transplant recipients. These TCRs' antigens remain unknown. Using immunoSEQ multiplex PCR, the repertoire was profiled, and TCRdb retains in-frame clones only, with some absent. The table records a few thousand clones, 85% to 90% of them present only once. This specimen consisted of Tregs from blood cultured with allogeneic cells, obtained before the transplant. The receptors were sampled from a human patient who received a combined kidney and bone marrow transplant.

V gene TRBV7-9 combines with J gene TRBJ2-1, with 12 bases lining up with TRBD1. Germline assignment: CDR1 SEHNR and CDR2 FQNEAQ (reference sequence). The V gene end was trimmed by 8 bases and the J gene end by 6 bases; junction bases not matched to a gene: 5. The CDR3 contains 14 residues. The CDR3 here is CASVGDRGRNEQFF. CDR3 sequence (DNA): TGTGCCAGCGTGGGGGACAGGGGGCGCAATGAGCAGTTCTTC. Full variable domain (missing parts from reference TRBV7-9 and TRBJ2-1): DTGVSQNPRHKITKRGQNVTFRCDPISEHNRLYWYRQTLGQGPEFLTYFQNEAQLEKSRLLSDRFSAERPKGSFSTLEIQRTEQGDSAMYLCASVGDRGRNEQFFGPGTRLTVL.

The chain links TRBV5-1 to TRBJ2-1, with a tentative D call TRBD2 (5 bases). The germline V gene encodes CDR1 SGHRS and CDR2 YFSETQ. CDR3 length: 15 residues. The V end was cut by 1 base, the J end by 1 base, with 9 bases between. The CDR3: CASSLHGESYNEQFF. DNA of the CDR3: TGCGCCAGCAGCTTGCACGGGGAATCCTACAATGAGCAGTTCTTC.

The rearrangement links TRBV7-2 to TRBJ1-1; the D gene is possibly TRBD1 (5 bases). V shed 1 base and J shed 3 bases, with 6 bases lying between them. From germline, CDR1 is SGHTA and CDR2 FQGNSA. CDR3 length: 13 residues. As DNA, the CDR3 is TGTGCCAGCAGCTTAGAAGGGGACACTGAAGCTTTCTTT. Translation: CASSLEGDTEAFF.